These T cell receptor beta chains were read from a single sample in a study of blood T cell repertoires in COVID-19. Data came from immunoSEQ multiplex PCR; TCRdb stores just in-frame clones and leaves some out. This sample carries 200,000 to 300,000 clones, around 90% of them seen once, and the ten largest clones take around 0.9%. The sequenced sample was peripheral blood. The receptor set was obtained from a man aged 30 to 39 with COVID-19, enrolled during active disease. The conserved cysteine and the conserved F or W are not part of the CDR3 here.

v_call cdr3_aa
TRBV6-6 ASTPGSNYGYT
TRBV3-1/TRBV3-2 ASSLAGDYMETQY
TRBV5-4 ASSTEPYGYT
TRBV7-3 ASSQEYTGELF
TRBV21-1 ASSHQGERGADEQY
TRBV19 ASSATGTGATYSNQPQH
TRBV5-1 ASSLEGAAGYT
TRBV2 ASGPEAGGLNTEAF
TRBV7-6 ASSLGGASQGAIGYGTEAF
TRBV5-3 ARLTEAF
TRBV12-2 ASRLCRRGHSGANVLT
TRBV27 ASSFIPGVGQPQH
TRBV15 ATSKWRNQPQH
TRBV6-5 ASRDYSNQPQH
TRBV9 ASSSHGTGLTEAF
TRBV12-3/TRBV12-4 ASSRQGANEQF
TRBV20-1 SASSGMATTGELF
TRBV6-5 ASSYIAGGGEQF
TRBV9 ASSAGQGSGTEAF
TRBV29-1 SIGNGRYGYT
TRBV9 ASSVVGGNGYT
TRBV12-3/TRBV12-4 ASTSGVGEAF
TRBV9 ASSVAQDSQSEAF
TRBV25-1 ASSRQGNTEAF
TRBV4-1 ASSLGGDGNQPQH
TRBV9 ASSVEQGGYGYT
TRBV13 ASSARRSGGNTIY
TRBV5-4 ASSSMGHSPLSGANVLT
TRBV5-1 ASSLGLNQPQH